The 5 T cell receptor beta chains reported below all come from one sample, sequenced in a study of T cells after posttransplantation cyclophosphamide. Generated by immunoSEQ multiplex PCR, the TCRdb table keeps only in-frame clones and is missing some. The sample is made up of tens of thousands of clones, none counted only once. The sample taken for sequencing was PBMCs. The receptor source for this set is a woman in her 50s in good health and a related stem cell transplant donor.

This clone showed up many times. V and J are TRBV7-8 and TRBJ1-1; 8 nucleotides match TRBD1. The junction had 6 bases not matched to a gene; V was cut back by 5 bases and J by 1 base. Germline V gives CDR1 SGHVS, CDR2 FQNEAQ. The CDR3 is 15 residues long. The DNA of the CDR3 is TGTGCCAGCAGCGGATCCGGGACAGGGAACACTGAAGCTTTCTTT. The encoded protein is CASSGSGTGNTEAFF.

In its sample, this clone was seen many times. The V and J genes are TRBV19 and TRBJ1-1, with D possibly being TRBD1 (6 bases). Trimming stripped 4 bases from V and 5 bases from J, with 17 bases between. Germline assignment: CDR1 LNHDA and CDR2 SQIVND (reference sequence). This CDR3 comprises 15 residues. The CDR3 spells CASSRGQNTRTEAFF. The CDR3 coding sequence is TGTGCCAGTAGTAGAGGACAGAACACACGGACTGAAGCTTTCTTT. Together with reference TRBV19 and TRBJ1-1, the CDR3 gives the full variable domain: DGGITQSPKYLFRKEGQNVTLSCEQNLNHDAMYWYRQDPGQGLRLIYYSQIVNDFQKGDIAEGYSVSREKKESFPLTVTSAQKNPTAFYLCASSRGQNTRTEAFFGQGTRLTVV.

This clone came up many times. The genes are TRBV4-2 and TRBJ1-1, with TRBD1 identical over 9 bases. The CDR3 totals 17 residues. V dropped 6 bases and J dropped 4; count of bases not matched to a gene: 15. Per the germline V gene, CDR1 is LGHNA and CDR2 is YNFKEQ. In DNA form, the CDR3 reads TGTGCCAGCAGTTTTGGGGGGGGACAGGGAGGTCGCACTGAAGCTTTCTTT. Translation: CASSFGGGQGGRTEAFF.

The sample holds many counts of this clone. The chain employs TRBV7-2 and TRBJ2-7, with a possible D match to TRBD1 (7 bases). The V gene lost 0 bases and the J gene lost 0 bases, with 15 bases spanning the gap. The germline gives CDR1 SGHTA, CDR2 FQGNSA. CDR3 length: 17 residues. DNA for the CDR3: TGTGCCAGCAGCTTAGCGGAGGGACAGCTAACCTCCTACGAGCAGTACTTC. Its translation is CASSLAEGQLTSYEQYF. The entire variable domain, with the rest obtained from reference TRBV7-2 and TRBJ2-7, is as follows: GAGVSQSPSNKVTEKGKDVELRCDPISGHTALYWYRQSLGQGLEFLIYFQGNSAPDKSGLPSDRFSAERTGGSVSTLTIQRTQQEDSAVYLCASSLAEGQLTSYEQYFGPGTRLTVT.

The sample holds many counts of this clone. The J gene is TRBJ2-7, the V gene TRBV18, with 10 bases matching TRBD2. The CDR3 contains 17 residues. Per the germline V gene, CDR1 is KGHSH and CDR2 is LQKENI. The junction had 11 bases not matched to a gene; V was cut back by 2 bases and J by 4 bases. The CDR3 spells CASSPNPRSGGEYEQYF. The CDR3 coding sequence is TGTGCCAGCTCACCAAACCCCCGGAGCGGGGGGGAGTACGAGCAGTACTTC.